Listed below are T cell receptor beta chains from one sample, sequenced in a study of T cells in Graves' hyperthyroidism and ophthalmopathy. TCRdb called the multiplex PCR reads again in MiXCR, with one record for every CDR3 protein. Here the sample spans around 440,000 distinct CDR3 sequences, more than 15% being singletons. The material sequenced was blood. The receptors derive from a woman aged 18 to 35 with Graves' hyperthyroidism. CDR3s include the opening cysteine and the closing phenylalanine or tryptophan. The order of the fields is V gene, CDR3 length, J gene, D gene, clone size, CDR3 DNA, CDR3 protein. A D gene is named only where the DNA matches it firmly. A clone size is listed for some rows: how often the clone was seen (once, few, many), or a class if it is expanded.

v_gene: TRBV29-1
len: 13
j_gene: TRBJ2-5
d_gene: NA
abundance: few
CDR3nt: TGCAGCGTCAATCCGGGCCTCGAAGAGACCCAGTACTTC
CDR3aa: CSVNPGLEETQYF

v_gene: TRBV11-1
len: 17
j_gene: TRBJ2-1
d_gene: TRBD2
abundance: many
CDR3nt: TGTGCCAGCAGCTCATCGCTAACTAGCGGGAGAAACAATGAGCAGTTCTTC
CDR3aa: CASSSSLTSGRNNEQFF

v_gene: TRBV7-6
len: 15
j_gene: TRBJ1-5
d_gene: TRBD1
abundance: NA
CDR3nt: TGTGCCAGCTTGACCCGGGACAGGGTCTATCAGCCCCAGCATTTT
CDR3aa: CASLTRDRVYQPQHF

v_gene: TRBV6-1
len: 12
j_gene: TRBJ2-3
d_gene: NA
abundance: few
CDR3nt: TGTGCCAGCAGCGAGGGACTCCATACGCAGTATTTT
CDR3aa: CASSEGLHTQYF

v_gene: TRBV13
len: 12
j_gene: TRBJ1-2
d_gene: TRBD1
abundance: many
CDR3nt: TGTGCCAGCAGCTCGCAGGGGGCTGGCTACACCTTC
CDR3aa: CASSSQGAGYTF

v_gene: TRBV11-2
len: 13
j_gene: TRBJ1-2
d_gene: NA
abundance: many
CDR3nt: TGTGCCAGCAGCTCCGATCCTAACTATGGCTACACCTTC
CDR3aa: CASSSDPNYGYTF

v_gene: TRBV28
len: 12
j_gene: TRBJ2-1
d_gene: NA
abundance: few
CDR3nt: TGTGCCAGCAGTTTATCTGCGGGTGAGCAGTTCTTC
CDR3aa: CASSLSAGEQFF

v_gene: TRBV24-1
len: 14
j_gene: TRBJ1-1
d_gene: NA
abundance: many
CDR3nt: TGTGCCACCAGAACAGAACATTTGTACACTGAAGCTTTCTTT
CDR3aa: CATRTEHLYTEAFF

v_gene: TRBV28
len: 16
j_gene: TRBJ1-2
d_gene: TRBD1
abundance: many
CDR3nt: TGTGCCAGCAGACTCGGGACAGGGACACTCTTCTATGGCTACACCTTC
CDR3aa: CASRLGTGTLFYGYTF

v_gene: TRBV6-2/TRBV6-3
len: 14
j_gene: TRBJ2-1
d_gene: NA
abundance: NA
CDR3nt: TGTGCCAGCAGTTACGTAGCTAGTGGAGGAGATAAGTTCTTC
CDR3aa: CASSYVASGGDKFF

v_gene: TRBV20-1
len: 17
j_gene: TRBJ2-7
d_gene: TRBD1
abundance: many
CDR3nt: TGCAGTGCTAGAGATGGTTTAGGACAGGGCGCATCCTACGAGCAGTACTTC
CDR3aa: CSARDGLGQGASYEQYF

v_gene: TRBV28
len: 16
j_gene: TRBJ1-5
d_gene: TRBD1
abundance: many
CDR3nt: TGTGCCAGCAGTTTATGGGGGGGACAGGGTAATCAGCCCCAGCATTTT
CDR3aa: CASSLWGGQGNQPQHF

v_gene: TRBV29-1
len: 12
j_gene: TRBJ1-2
d_gene: NA
abundance: few
CDR3nt: TGCAGCGTTGATTGGCAGGGGTATGGCTACACCTTC
CDR3aa: CSVDWQGYGYTF

v_gene: TRBV20-1
len: 15
j_gene: TRBJ2-5
d_gene: TRBD2
abundance: many
CDR3nt: TGCAGTGCTAGGGATCAGCGGGGGGGCGGAGAGACCCAGTACTTC
CDR3aa: CSARDQRGGGETQYF

v_gene: TRBV4-1
len: 15
j_gene: TRBJ2-1
d_gene: NA
abundance: NA
CDR3nt: TGCGCCAGCAGCCAAGATCCGAGACCCATCAATGAGCAGTTCTTC
CDR3aa: CASSQDPRPINEQFF